This TCR beta chain was recovered during a study of blood T cell repertoires in COVID-19. At the level of the study: The United States, Italy and Spain provided the acute and convalescent COVID-19 samples. Sources were T cells, B-cell-depleted T cells, or PBMCs; the material itself was cDNA or gDNA.

Germline V lookup: CDR1 LNHDA, CDR2 SQIVND (reference sequence). The CDR3 contains 13 residues. V lost 7 bases to trimming and J lost 8 bases; unmatched junction nucleotides: 7. The authors' processing: Reference gene primers were amplified, and this amplification served to estimate nucleated cell counts. The table came from immunoSEQ multiplex PCR; TCRdb's copy has only in-frame clones and leaves some out. That table is the source of V, J and clone size, and D and trimming were worked out from the DNA. The sample contains hundreds of thousands of clones, 75% to 90% of which appear only once. The sequencing input was peripheral blood. The chain has TRBV19 and TRBJ1-4; 7 bases fit TRBD1. The sequence was collected from a woman in her twenties or thirties who had recovered from COVID-19. CDR3 nucleotides: TGTGCCAGTACCAGGACAGGAGGGGAAAAACTGTTTTTT. It translates to CASTRTGGEKLFF.